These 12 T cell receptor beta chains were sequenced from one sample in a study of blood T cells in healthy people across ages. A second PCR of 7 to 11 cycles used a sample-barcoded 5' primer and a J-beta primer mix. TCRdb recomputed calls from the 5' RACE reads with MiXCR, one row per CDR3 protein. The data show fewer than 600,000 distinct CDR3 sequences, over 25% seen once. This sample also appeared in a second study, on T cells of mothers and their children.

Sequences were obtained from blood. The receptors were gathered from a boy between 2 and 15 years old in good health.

This CDR3 is CASSGASGSGEQYF. CDR3 sequence (DNA): TGTGCCAGCAGTGGCGCTAGCGGGAGTGGCGAGCAGTACTTC. The chain links TRBV2 to TRBJ2-7, with TRBD2 matching 10 bases. The CDR3 covers 14 residues. The trim removed 4 bases at V and 6 bases at J, leaving 6 bases unmatched. CDR1 SNHLY and CDR2 FYNNEI come from the germline V gene.

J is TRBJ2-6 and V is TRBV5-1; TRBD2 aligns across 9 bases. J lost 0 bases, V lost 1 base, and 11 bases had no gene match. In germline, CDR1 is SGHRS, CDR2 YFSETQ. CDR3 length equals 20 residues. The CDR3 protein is CASSLKLAGISSSGANVLTF. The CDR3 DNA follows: TGCGCCAGCAGCTTGAAACTAGCGGGTATCTCAAGCTCTGGGGCCAACGTCCTGACTTTC.

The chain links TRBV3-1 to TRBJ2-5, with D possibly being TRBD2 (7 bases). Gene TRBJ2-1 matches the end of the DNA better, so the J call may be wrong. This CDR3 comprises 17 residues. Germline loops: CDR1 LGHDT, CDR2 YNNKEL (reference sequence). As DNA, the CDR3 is TGTGCCAGCAGCCAAAGGGGAGGGGGGGCCTCTGGGAATGAGCAGTTCTTC. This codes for CASSQRGGGASGNEQFF.

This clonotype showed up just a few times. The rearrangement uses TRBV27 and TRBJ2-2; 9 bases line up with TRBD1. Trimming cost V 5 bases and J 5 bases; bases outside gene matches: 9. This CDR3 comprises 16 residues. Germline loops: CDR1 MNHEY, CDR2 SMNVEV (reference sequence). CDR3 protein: CASSHGQGWGTGELFF. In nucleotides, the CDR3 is TGTGCCAGCAGTCACGGACAGGGGTGGGGGACCGGGGAGCTGTTTTTT.

The CDR3 region has the DNA TGTGCCTGGAGTGTAGCCCGGGGCGACACCATATATTTT. It specifies CAWSVARGDTIYF. The chain carries TRBV30 and TRBJ1-3; D is possibly TRBD1 (5 bases). The V end lost 0 bases, the J end lost 8 bases, and 11 bases lay between the germline ends. The length of the CDR3 is 13 residues. Germline V gene data show CDR1 as GTSNPN and CDR2 as SVGIG (reference sequence). Drawing the rest from reference TRBV30 and TRBJ1-3, the complete variable domain is SQTIHQWPATLVQPVGSPLSLECTVEGTSNPNLYWYRQAAGRGLQLLFYSVGIGQISSEVPQNLSASRPQDRQFILSSKKLLLSDSGFYLCAWSVARGDTIYFGEGSWLTVV.

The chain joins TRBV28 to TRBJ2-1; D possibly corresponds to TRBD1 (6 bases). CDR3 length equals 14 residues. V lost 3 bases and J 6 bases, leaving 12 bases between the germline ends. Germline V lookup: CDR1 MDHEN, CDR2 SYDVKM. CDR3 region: CASSFEGVGNEQFF. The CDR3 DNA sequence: TGTGCCAGCAGTTTCGAGGGGGTGGGCAATGAGCAGTTCTTC. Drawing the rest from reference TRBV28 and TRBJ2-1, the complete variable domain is DVKVTQSSRYLVKRTGEKVFLECVQDMDHENMFWYRQDPGLGLRLIYFSYDVKMKEKGDIPEGYSVSREKKERFSLILESASTNQTSMYLCASSFEGVGNEQFFGPGTRLTVL.

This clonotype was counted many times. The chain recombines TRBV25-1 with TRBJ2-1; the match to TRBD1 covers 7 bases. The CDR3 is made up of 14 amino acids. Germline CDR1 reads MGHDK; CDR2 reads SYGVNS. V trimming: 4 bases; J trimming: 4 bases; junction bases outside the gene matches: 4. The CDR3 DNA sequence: TGTGCCAGCAGTGGAGGGGGCCAGTACAATGAGCAGTTCTTC. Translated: CASSGGGQYNEQFF.

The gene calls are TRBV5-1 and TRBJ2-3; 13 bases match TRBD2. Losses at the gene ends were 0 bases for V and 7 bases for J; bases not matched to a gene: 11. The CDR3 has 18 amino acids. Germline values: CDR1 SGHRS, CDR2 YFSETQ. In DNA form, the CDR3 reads TGCGCCAGCAGCTTGGAGGGCCCGACTAGCGGGGGGAGGCATACGCAGTATTTT. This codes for CASSLEGPTSGGRHTQYF.

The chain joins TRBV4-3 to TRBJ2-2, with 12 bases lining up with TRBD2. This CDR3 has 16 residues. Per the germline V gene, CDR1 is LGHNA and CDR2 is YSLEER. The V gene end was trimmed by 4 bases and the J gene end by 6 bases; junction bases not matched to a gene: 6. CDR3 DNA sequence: TGCGCCAGCAGCCGACGACTAGCGGGAGCGTCCGGGGAGCTGTTTTTT. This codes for CASSRRLAGASGELFF.

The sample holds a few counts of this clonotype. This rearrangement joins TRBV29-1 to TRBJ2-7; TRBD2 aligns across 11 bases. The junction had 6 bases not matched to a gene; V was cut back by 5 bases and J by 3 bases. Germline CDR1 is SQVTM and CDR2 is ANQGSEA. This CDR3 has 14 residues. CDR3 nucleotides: TGCAGCGTTTCAACTAGCGGGAGAGGCTACGAGCAGTACTTC. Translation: CSVSTSGRGYEQYF.

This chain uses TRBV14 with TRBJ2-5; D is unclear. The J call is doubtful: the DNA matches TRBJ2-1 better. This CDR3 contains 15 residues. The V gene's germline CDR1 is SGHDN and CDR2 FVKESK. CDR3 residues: CASSETWGRDNEQFF. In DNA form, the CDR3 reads TGTGCCAGCAGCGAAACGTGGGGAAGGGACAATGAGCAGTTCTTC.

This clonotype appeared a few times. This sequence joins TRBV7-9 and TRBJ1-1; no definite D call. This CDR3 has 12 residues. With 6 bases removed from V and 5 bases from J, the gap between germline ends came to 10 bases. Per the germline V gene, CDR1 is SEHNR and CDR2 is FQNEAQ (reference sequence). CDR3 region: CASSYTSTEAFF. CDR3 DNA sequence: TGTGCCAGCAGTTACACGTCTACTGAAGCTTTCTTT.